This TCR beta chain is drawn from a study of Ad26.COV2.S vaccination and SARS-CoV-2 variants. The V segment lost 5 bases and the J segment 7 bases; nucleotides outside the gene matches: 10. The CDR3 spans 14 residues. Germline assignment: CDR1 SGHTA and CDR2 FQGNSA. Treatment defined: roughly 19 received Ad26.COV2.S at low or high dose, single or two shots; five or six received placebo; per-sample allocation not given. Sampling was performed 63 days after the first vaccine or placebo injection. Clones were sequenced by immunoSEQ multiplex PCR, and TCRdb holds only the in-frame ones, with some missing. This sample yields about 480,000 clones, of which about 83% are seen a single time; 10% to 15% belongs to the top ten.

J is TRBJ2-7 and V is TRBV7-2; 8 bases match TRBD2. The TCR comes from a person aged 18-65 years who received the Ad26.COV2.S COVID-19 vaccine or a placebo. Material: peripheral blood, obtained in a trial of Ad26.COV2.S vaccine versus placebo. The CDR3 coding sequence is TGTGCCAGCAGCGCCTTAGCGGGAACGGGTGAGCAGTACTTC. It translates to CASSALAGTGEQYF.